This T cell receptor (beta chain) was retrieved from a study of response to subunit inactivated influenza vaccine. MiXCR, applied by TCRdb to the RT-PCR reads, yields one record per CDR3 protein. Here the sample spans some 500,000 distinct CDR3 sequences, approximately 13% being singletons. General observations from the study: Authors suggested seasonal influenza vaccinations each recruit few new T cells.

Worth noting for this clonotype: As yet, its antigen is unknown.

The sample consisted of PBMCs from blood, taken about 40 days after vaccination. The clonotype was recovered from a man aged 45-65 years who received an inactivated influenza vaccine.

CDR3 protein: CSAVTLAALYEQYF. DNA for the CDR3: TGCAGTGCTGTCACACTAGCGGCTCTCTACGAGCAGTACTTC. This chain joins TRBV20-1 and TRBJ2-7; 8 bases agree with TRBD2. The CDR3 runs to 14 residues. Germline values: CDR1 DFQATT, CDR2 SNEGSKA (reference sequence). Germline trimming cut 5 bases from V and 3 bases from J; bases unmatched to any gene: 9.